Below are 5 T cell receptor beta chains sequenced from a single sample in a study of radiation and T cells in renal cell carcinoma. TCRdb keeps only in-frame clones here, not all; method: immunoSEQ multiplex PCR. The sample yields approximately 150,000 clones, approximately 86% seen once. Time point reported: blood 4 weeks post-SBRT, at nephrectomy. Indicated treatment: 15 Gy SBRT to primary tumor, nephrectomy 4 weeks later. This specimen was blood, taken from a patient whose treatment included radiotherapy and nephrectomy. The source is a woman aged 45-60 years with renal cell carcinoma.

The CDR3 sequence: CASSLAQGARTEAFF. CDR3 bases: TGTGCCAGCAGCTTAGCACAGGGGGCAAGGACTGAAGCTTTCTTT. The chain uses TRBV7-2 and TRBJ1-1; TRBD1 agrees at 9 bases. V was pared by 0 bases and J by 5 bases, with 4 bases of the junction left unmatched. CDR1 and CDR2 (germline): SGHTA, FQGNSA. This CDR3 comprises 15 residues.

The chain couples TRBV2 to TRBJ2-2; 7 bases fit TRBD2. V gave up 3 bases and J gave up 0 bases; unmatched junction bases: 7. CDR3 length: 17 amino acids. CDR1 is SNHLY, CDR2 FYNNEI, per germline. The CDR3 region is CASSERSTSANTGELFF. The CDR3 bases are TGTGCCAGCAGTGAGCGTTCTACTAGCGCGAACACCGGGGAGCTGTTTTTT.

The chain has TRBV9 and TRBJ2-1, with a tentative D call TRBD2 (6 bases). Germline V gene sequence: CDR1 SGDLS, CDR2 YYNGEE. CDR3 size: 12 residues. V shed 2 bases and J shed 11 bases, with 11 bases lying between them. In DNA form, the CDR3 reads TGTGCCAGCAGCGTGGATAGCGGTAAGCAGTTCTTC. Translation gives CASSVDSGKQFF.

This clone is a singleton in its sample. The V and J genes are TRBV6-1 and TRBJ1-1; D remains ambiguous. The germline V and J ends were trimmed by 1 base and 0 bases, with 6 bases remaining between them. The CDR3 runs 14 residues. CDR1 and CDR2 (germline): MNHNS, SASEGT. The CDR3 DNA sequence: TGTGCCAGCAGTGAAGGACCTTTGAACACTGAAGCTTTCTTT. It codes for CASSEGPLNTEAFF.

The chain recombines TRBV28 with TRBJ1-3; 7 positions agree with TRBD1. In germline, CDR1 is MDHEN, CDR2 SYDVKM. The J segment lost 0 bases and the V segment lost 1 base, leaving 3 bases of the junction unmatched. This CDR3 is 16 amino acids long. The CDR3 bases are TGTGCCAGCAGTTTATACGGGACAGTCTCTGGAAACACCATATATTTT. It specifies CASSLYGTVSGNTIYF. Supplemented by reference TRBV28 and TRBJ1-3, the full variable domain reads DVKVTQSSRYLVKRTGEKVFLECVQDMDHENMFWYRQDPGLGLRLIYFSYDVKMKEKGDIPEGYSVSREKKERFSLILESASTNQTSMYLCASSLYGTVSGNTIYFGEGSWLTVV.